This TCR beta chain emerged from a study of CD8 T cells in ankylosing spondylitis listed by TCRdb under 2017. Context from the whole study: To find TCR variants linked to disease, the study profiled T cell receptor beta repertoires in ankylosing spondylitis patients and healthy donors. The whole study cohort included 85 to 120 healthy donors and 25 ankylosing spondylitis patients. Peripheral blood was sampled, and synovial fluid was also collected from ankylosing spondylitis patients. Beyond this particular receptor, the publication reports: Some motif variants were previously reported in synovial fluid and blood of reactive arthritis patients, suggesting common disease-initiation mechanisms. A TCR beta motif of 7 or 8 highly homologous amino acid variants appeared characteristic of blood from ankylosing spondylitis patients. In peripheral blood, the disease-linked clones were found at relatively low frequencies and had a CD8+ phenotype. The disease-linked clones were reported as significantly enriched in matched synovial fluid samples from ankylosing spondylitis patients.

Remarks on this clonotype: Its antigen has not been determined. No base quality values were provided; no much bigger clone lies one nucleotide off.

The sequencer listed for this sample is Illumina HiSeq 2500. TCR beta libraries were prepared by quantitative 5'-RACE with molecular barcodes. On the authors' methods: A new computational method, built on a probabilistic model of VDJ rearrangement, was used to identify disease-linked TCR variants. TCRdb cleaned the public reads at Q25 with fastp, built clones with MiXCR and kept in-frame beta chains. When rows share a CDR3 protein, they turn into one entry using the most common DNA and genes. It is TCRdb's table, rather than the study itself, that gives the V and J calls and clone size. The sample yields roughly 700,000 distinct CDR3 sequences; about 20% were counted once. The ten largest clones add up to over 15% of the sample. At the junction V is shortened by 5 bases and J by 1 base, with 14 bases in between. The germline V gene (reference sequence) gives CDR1 as LGHDT and CDR2 as YNNKEL. CDR3 length: 15 amino acids, cysteine to phenylalanine. Of all the DNA, just the CDR3 is kept, 45 bases in frame from base 1.

The chain is made from TRBV3-1 and TRBJ2-5; the D segment cannot be called with confidence. This receptor was taken from a male donor with ankylosing spondylitis. Sequencing was performed on blood, either unsorted or a sorted T cell fraction (not recorded which). The encoded CDR3 is CASSFSQGPQETQYF. The DNA reads TGTGCCAGCAGCTTTTCCCAAGGGCCCCAAGAGACCCAGTACTTC.